This T cell receptor (beta chain) appears in the sequencing data of a study of T cell responses to AZD1222 COVID-19 vaccine. Study conclusions and caveats: Donors were chiefly white British, with a greater number of females, and clonal diversity was perhaps underestimated. The CD4 TCRs associated with vaccination extended across spike and predominated at 160-218 and 743-854. Once two AZD1222 doses were given, Spike-specific TCR breadth and depth went up. Reportedly, nearly half of unique spike TCRs recognized epitopes outside B.1.351/B.1.1.7 mutations.

Germline V lookup: CDR1 SGHVS, CDR2 FNYEAQ. Trimming left V 5 bases short and J 5 bases short, with 17 bases between. This CDR3 has 15 amino acids. A word on this clone: What it binds is not known.

Repertoires were generated with immunoSEQ multiplex PCR, while TCRdb's copy carries only in-frame clones and drops some. The sample carries 130,000 to 150,000 clones, under 95% recorded once. The TCR comes from an adult in good health. The sample was peripheral blood, taken on day 0 of AZD1222 vaccination. V and J are TRBV7-6 and TRBJ2-3, with D perhaps matching TRBD2 (5 bases). The CDR3 sequence: CASSPIGDSVDTQYF. CDR3 coding DNA: TGTGCCAGCAGCCCCATCGGGGATTCCGTAGATACGCAGTATTTT.